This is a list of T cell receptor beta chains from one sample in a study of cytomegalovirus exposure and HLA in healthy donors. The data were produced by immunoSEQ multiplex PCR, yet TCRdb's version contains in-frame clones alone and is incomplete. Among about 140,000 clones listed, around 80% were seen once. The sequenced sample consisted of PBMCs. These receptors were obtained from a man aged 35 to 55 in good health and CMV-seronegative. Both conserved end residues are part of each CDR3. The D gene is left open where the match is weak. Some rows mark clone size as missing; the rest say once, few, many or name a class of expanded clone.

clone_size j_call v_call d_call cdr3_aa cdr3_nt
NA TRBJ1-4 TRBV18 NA CASSPSRRENEKLFF TGTGCCAGCTCACCATCACGACGGGAGAATGAAAAACTGTTTTTT
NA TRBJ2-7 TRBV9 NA CASSVGGGTYEQYF TGTGCCAGCAGCGTAGGTGGAGGTACCTACGAGCAGTACTTC
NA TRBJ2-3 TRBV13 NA CASSPRASVVDTQYF TGTGCCAGCAGCCCCCGGGCTAGCGTAGTTGATACGCAGTATTTT
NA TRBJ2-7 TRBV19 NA CASSIGPSYEQYF TGTGCCAGTAGTATTGGGCCTTCCTACGAGCAGTACTTC
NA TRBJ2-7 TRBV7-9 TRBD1 CASSLGDRKTGEQYF TGTGCCAGCAGCTTAGGGGACAGGAAAACGGGCGAGCAGTACTTC
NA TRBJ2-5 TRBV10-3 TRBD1 CAISGTGQETQYF TGTGCCATCAGTGGGACAGGACAAGAGACCCAGTACTTC
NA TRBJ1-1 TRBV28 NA CASSFQGITEAFF TGTGCCAGCAGTTTCCAGGGGATAACTGAAGCTTTCTTT
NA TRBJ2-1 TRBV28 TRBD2 CASSLTSGGPYNEQFF TGTGCCAGCAGTCTTACTTCGGGGGGGCCTTACAATGAGCAGTTCTTC
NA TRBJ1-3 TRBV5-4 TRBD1 CASSSDRDSGNTIYF TGTGCCAGCAGCTCCGACAGGGACTCTGGAAACACCATATATTTT
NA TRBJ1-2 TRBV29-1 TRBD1 CSVVSTGGGGSYGYTF TGCAGCGTGGTATCAACAGGGGGCGGGGGGTCCTATGGCTACACCTTC
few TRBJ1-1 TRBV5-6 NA CASSLAGSMNTEAFF TGTGCCAGCAGCTTGGCCGGTTCTATGAACACTGAAGCTTTCTTT
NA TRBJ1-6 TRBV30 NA CAWDNNDLQYNSPLHF TGTGCCTGGGACAACAATGATCTCCAGTATAATTCACCCCTCCACTTT
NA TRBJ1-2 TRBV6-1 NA CASSAAVELSNGYTF TGTGCCAGCAGTGCCGCGGTGGAGCTCTCTAATGGCTACACCTTC
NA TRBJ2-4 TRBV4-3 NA CASSQDKGGAVKDIQYF TGCGCCAGCAGCCAAGATAAGGGGGGGGCCGTTAAGGACATTCAGTACTTC
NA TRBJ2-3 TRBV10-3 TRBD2 CAISENLAGASTDTQYF TGTGCCATCAGTGAAAACCTAGCGGGAGCCTCCACAGATACGCAGTATTTT
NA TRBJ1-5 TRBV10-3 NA CAISENGHNQPQHF TGTGCCATCAGTGAGAACGGACACAATCAGCCCCAGCATTTT
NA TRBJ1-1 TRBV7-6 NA CASSPTRNTEAFF TGTGCCAGCAGCCCAACCAGGAACACTGAAGCTTTCTTT
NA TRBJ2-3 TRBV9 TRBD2 CASSATSGIDTDTQYF TGTGCCAGCAGCGCAACTAGCGGGATTGACACAGATACGCAGTATTTT
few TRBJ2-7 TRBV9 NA CASSVRLRDTPYEQYF TGTGCCAGCAGCGTTCGGCTTCGGGACACCCCCTACGAGCAGTACTTC
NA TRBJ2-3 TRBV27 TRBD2 CASSWLGRPSTDTQYF TGTGCCAGCTCATGGCTCGGGAGGCCAAGCACAGATACGCAGTATTTT
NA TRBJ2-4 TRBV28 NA CASSALESAKNIQYF TGTGCCAGCAGTGCCCTAGAGTCGGCCAAAAACATTCAGTACTTC
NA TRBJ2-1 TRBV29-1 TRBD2 CSVEDRRLALDEQFF TGCAGCGTTGAAGATAGGAGACTAGCTCTGGATGAGCAGTTCTTC
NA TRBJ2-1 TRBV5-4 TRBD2 CASSLVGGRAMYNEQFF TGTGCCAGCAGCTTGGTTGGCGGGAGGGCCATGTACAATGAGCAGTTCTTC
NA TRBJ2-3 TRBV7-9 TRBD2 CASSLALTSVADTQYF TGTGCCAGCAGCTTAGCGCTAACTAGCGTTGCAGATACGCAGTATTTT
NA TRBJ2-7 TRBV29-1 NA CSVRQESYEQYF TGCAGCGTCCGACAGGAATCCTACGAGCAGTACTTC
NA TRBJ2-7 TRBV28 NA CASSFSRGPSYEQYF TGTGCCAGCAGTTTCTCTCGGGGTCCGTCCTACGAGCAGTACTTC
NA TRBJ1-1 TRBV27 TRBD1 CASSLGTGPLNTEAFF TGTGCCAGCAGTTTAGGGACAGGGCCTTTGAACACTGAAGCTTTCTTT
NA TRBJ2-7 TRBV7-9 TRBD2 CASSHRDYRYEQYF TGTGCCAGCAGCCACCGGGACTACCGCTACGAGCAGTACTTC
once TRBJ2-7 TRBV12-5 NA CASGPPLRLNEQYF TGTGCTAGTGGGCCCCCACTAAGGTTAAACGAGCAGTACTTC
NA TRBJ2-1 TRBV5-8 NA CASSVQQGSYNEQFF TGTGCCAGCAGCGTGCAACAGGGCTCCTACAATGAGCAGTTCTTC
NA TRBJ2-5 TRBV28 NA CASSLRETQYF TGTGCCAGCAGTTTGAGGGAGACCCAGTACTTC
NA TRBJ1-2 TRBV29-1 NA CSVALYGYTF TGCAGCGTTGCCTTGTATGGCTACACCTTC